Below, one T cell receptor beta chain is given with its context. What this receptor recognizes is not known. No base quality values were provided; no much bigger clone lies one nucleotide off. This sample was taken from a study of regulatory T cells in long-lasting Graves disease (dated by TCRdb to the early 2020s). Some background on the complete study: Newly diagnosed Graves' disease patients had taken antithyroid drugs for less than 3 months. The study was conducted in China and was registered as a clinical trial. This study used TCR sequencing and RNA sequencing of peripheral blood to compare persistent Graves' disease patients against newly diagnosed Graves' disease patients. A total of around 35 samples underwent TCR sequencing, from about 13 patients with persistent Graves' disease and roughly 20 patients with newly diagnosed Graves' disease. Points the paper makes about the study in general: Sequencing and analysis were restricted to the TCR beta chain. Patients with persistent disease shared more public clonotypes (under 3,000) than newly diagnosed patients did (about 1,000). TRBV28, TRBJ1-2 and TRBJ2-5 were preferentially used in persistent disease, while TRBV20-1 and TRBJ2-1 were favored in newly diagnosed disease. Only peripheral blood was studied, because thyroid tissue, the primary lesion, was inaccessible. Compared with newly diagnosed patients, patients with persistent Graves' disease had lower TCR Shannon entropy and fewer highly expanded clones, which suggests clonal expansion. The authors noted that the small sample size was a limitation that may lower accuracy.

Sequences MDHEN (CDR1) and SYDVKM (CDR2) are obtained from the germline V gene. V is cut back by 4 bases and J by 1 base, with 10 bases in the junction unmatched. The CDR3, from cysteine to phenylalanine, totals 17 residues. The sequence is cut down to CDR3 DNA, 51 bases in frame from base 1. Library generation was performed with multiplex PCR. Sequencing took place on an Illumina HiSeq 4000. To build TCR beta libraries, CDR3 regions were amplified by Arm-PCR using iRepertoire HTBI primers. PCR products were gel purified before sequencing. Under the source paper's analysis protocol: A total of some 65 TRBV and under 15 TRBJ segments were identified across samples and were used for gene usage analysis of CDR3 amino acid clonotypes. Filtered high-quality paired reads were merged into contigs using COPE and FqMerger. BLAST was used to align contigs to IMGT TRBV, TRBD and TRBJ reference genes, with CDR3 defined following IMGT. Any clonotype with a frequency above 0.1% was classified as a highly expanded clone. Shannon entropy served as the measure of repertoire diversity, while the Gini coefficient captured V-J evenness. Public clonotypes were defined as clonotypes shared by more than one individual. The public reads were run again by TCRdb, first through fastp at Q25 and then through MiXCR, and only productive beta chains were kept. Each CDR3 protein gets just one entry, which takes the most common genes and DNA from the rows behind it. The V and J calls here are based on TCRdb, not the publication. The sample includes 350,000 to 500,000 distinct CDR3 sequences, with 14% observed a single time. The ten biggest clones cover around a sixth of the sample.

The sample's time point label, decoded: newly diagnosed GD, antithyroid drugs for less than 3 months. RNA was extracted from PBMCs in TRIzol for both TCR sequencing and RNA sequencing. Graves' disease was diagnosed according to American Thyroid Association guidelines. The patients came from an endocrinology department in Xi'an, China. Each patient gave around 9 milliliters of peripheral blood, collected in an EDTA anticoagulant tube. Ficoll Paque Plus density gradient separation was used to isolate PBMCs, and no additional T cell sorting was done. An Agilent 2100 Bioanalyzer and agarose gel were used to check RNA quality, and a NanoDrop 2000 was used to measure RNA concentration. This same sample was also taken into another study, of T cells in Graves' hyperthyroidism and ophthalmopathy. The second publication reports: Stable Graves' hyperthyroidism was defined as the absence of progression to ophthalmopathy over 18 months of follow-up. Hyperthyroidism patients were newly diagnosed, with disease duration under 2 months, and aged 18 to 65 years. Exclusion was applied to patients with uncontrolled infections, other autoimmune diseases, pregnancy or lactation. Diagnoses were based on clinical symptoms, serum thyroxine and TRAb, thyroid ultrasound and orbital computed tomography. A first-round RT-PCR of the TCR CDR3 used the HTBI primer set with the Qiagen OneStep RT-PCR kit. Most expanded thyroid clonotypes (frequency above 0.001) were also found in blood, which suggests that blood repertoires may mirror thyroid immune responses. A model built on a 13 V-J signature distinguished ophthalmopathy from stable hyperthyroidism, reaching over 85% sensitivity and around 81% specificity in cross-validation and 80%/75% in testing. During validation, the model predicted progression to ophthalmopathy a median of about 5.9 months ahead of onset, with more than 60% sensitivity and roughly 75% specificity. To identify TCR V-J signatures that set the groups apart, the researchers used a discovery cohort of about a hundred patients, made up of 40 to 45 with Graves' ophthalmopathy and 57 with stable Graves' hyperthyroidism. Prospective prediction of ophthalmopathy was tested in an independent validation cohort consisting of roughly 19 hyperthyroidism patients and around 16 patients who later progressed to ophthalmopathy. The 75 to 100 discovery patients were randomly divided into training and test sets at a 7:3 ratio. In addition, the study compared T-cell repertoires in thyroid tissue and in blood from roughly six Graves' hyperthyroidism patients. Following sampling, methimazole starting at 30 mg daily was given to hyperthyroidism patients, and high-dose intravenous methylprednisolone was given to ophthalmopathy patients. Libraries were constructed in a second round of multiplex PCR, after which size selection and purification were carried out. Paired-end sequencing of the libraries was performed with 100 bp reads on an Illumina HiSeq2000. SOAPnuke was used to process the raw data, removing reads that contained adapters or uncalled bases, had a mean Phred below 15, or lacked an exact match to the constant primer or identifier. COPE v1.2.5 was used to merge high-quality paired reads, and clonotypes were defined as unique nucleotide sequences. MiTCR v1.1 was used to align clonotypes to the IMGT TRBV, TRBD and TRBJ reference segments. The analysis was restricted to V-J combinations with a frequency above 0.0001, which together covered just over 98% of the repertoires. A TCS score was defined as the ratio of F50 (clonal expansion) to E x V (chaos), with BLOSUM62-based TCRdist applied between CDR3 peptides within each V-J. Welch's t-statistics and random forest reduced roughly 530 V-J features to 10 to 15, which were used in a naive Bayes classifier (R e1071). Sample size was not statistically predetermined, and blinding of investigators to group allocation was not performed. According to the paper, TCR Vbeta CDR3 sequencing was carried out on over 130 peripheral blood samples, which came from 40 to 45 ophthalmopathy, around 74 hyperthyroidism and roughly 17 progressor patients.

The receptor's source is a woman aged 45 to 65 with Graves disease. Donor details come from another sample of the same person, matched by shared clones. This sample comprised peripheral blood mononuclear cells (PBMCs), obtained at new diagnosis, from a patient treated with antithyroid drugs. The rearrangement combines TRBV28 with TRBJ2-5; 9 bases in between match TRBD2. This receptor has the CDR3 CASSYISWREGQETQYF. The nucleotide sequence is given as TGTGCCAGCAGTTACATCTCTTGGCGGGAGGGCCAAGAGACCCAGTACTTC.